Listed below are T cell receptor beta chains from one sample, sequenced in a study of identical twins. TCRdb used MiXCR to reprocess the 5' RACE reads, holding one entry per CDR3 protein. The table records some 1,600,000 distinct CDR3 sequences, around 33% of them present only once. Specimen: cord blood. Source of these receptors: a newborn girl in good health. The CDR3 runs from the conserved cysteine through the conserved F or W. The D gene is left open where the match is weak. Clone size is shown for a subset of rows, as once, few, many or a class of expanded clone.

TRBJ2-1 NA TRBV27 NA CASSLSVRAEQFF TGTGCCAGCAGTTTATCGGTAAGGGCTGAGCAGTTCTTC
TRBJ1-5 once TRBV24-1 NA CATPNRDPERNSNQPQHF TGTGCCACCCCTAACCGGGACCCAGAGAGGAATAGCAATCAGCCCCAGCATTTT
TRBJ1-1 NA TRBV7-9 NA CASSPWGPGSRPEAFF TGTGCCAGCAGCCCTTGGGGTCCGGGGAGTCGGCCTGAAGCTTTCTTT
TRBJ2-5 NA TRBV20-1 NA CSALQTAQETQYF TGCAGTGCTCTCCAGACAGCTCAAGAGACCCAGTACTTC
TRBJ2-7 NA TRBV5-1 TRBD2 CASSTRLAGSDEQYF TGCGCCAGCAGTACGAGACTAGCGGGAAGCGACGAGCAGTACTTC
TRBJ1-2 NA TRBV29-1 NA CSVEDSGGAYGHTF TGCAGCGTTGAAGATTCGGGGGGCGCCTATGGCCACACCTTC
TRBJ2-7 NA TRBV2 TRBD2 CASLKSMAGVSYEQYF TGTGCCAGCCTGAAATCTATGGCGGGAGTGTCCTACGAGCAGTACTTC
TRBJ2-3 few TRBV5-4 TRBD2 CASSRLLGGGTTDTQYF TGTGCCAGCAGCCGTCTGCTTGGCGGGGGTACTACAGATACGCAGTATTTT
TRBJ2-1 NA TRBV5-1 TRBD1 CASSLPWTGSDNEQFF TGCGCCAGCAGCCTACCGTGGACAGGGTCGGACAATGAGCAGTTCTTC
TRBJ2-4 NA TRBV4-2 TRBD2 CASSQVGTNKNIQYF TGTGCCAGCAGCCAAGTCGGGACTAACAAAAACATTCAGTACTTC
TRBJ2-1 once TRBV7-2 NA CASSLRSGRSDEQFF TGTGCCAGCAGCTTAAGATCGGGGAGAAGCGATGAGCAGTTCTTC
TRBJ1-4 NA TRBV6-1 NA CASSGQTTREKLFF TGTGCCAGCAGTGGTCAGACCACACGCGAAAAACTGTTTTTT
TRBJ2-5 NA TRBV29-1 NA CSVRGMGGETQYF TGCAGCGTTAGGGGGATGGGAGGAGAGACCCAGTACTTC
TRBJ1-1 NA TRBV27 TRBD1 CASSRRTGLMNTEAFF TGTGCCAGCAGCCGAAGGACAGGGCTCATGAACACTGAAGCTTTCTTT